Below are 12 T cell receptor beta chains sequenced from a single sample in a study of blood T cell repertoires in COVID-19. Sequenced by immunoSEQ multiplex PCR; TCRdb stores in-frame clones only, minus some. The sample has under 140,000 clones, just over 75% seen once. Sequences were obtained from peripheral blood. Receptors originate from a woman at least 80 years old with acute or convalescent COVID-19.

The chain uses TRBV9 and TRBJ2-3, with 11 bases fitting TRBD2. Losses at the gene ends were 3 bases for V and 1 base for J; bases not matched to a gene: 4. Germline lookup yields CDR1 SGDLS and CDR2 YYNGEE. The CDR3 consists of 16 residues. In nucleotides, the CDR3 is TGTGCCAGCAGCGCCCTAGCGGGAGGAGGCACAGATACGCAGTATTTT. It translates to CASSALAGGGTDTQYF.

This clone was seen more than once but under ten times. The V and J genes are TRBV4-2 and TRBJ1-4; 10 bases agree with TRBD1. V dropped 5 bases and J dropped 7; count of bases not matched to a gene: 4. The germline gives CDR1 LGHNA, CDR2 YNFKEQ. This CDR3 contains 14 residues. The CDR3: CASSGTGVGEKLFF. The CDR3 DNA follows: TGTGCCAGCAGCGGGACAGGGGTGGGTGAAAAACTGTTTTTT.

V is TRBV7-3 and J is TRBJ2-1; 7 bases align to TRBD1. V dropped 1 base and J dropped 9; count of bases not matched to a gene: 3. This CDR3 comprises 13 residues. Germline-derived CDR1 and CDR2 are SGHTA and FQGTGA. The CDR3 loop reads CASSLMTGSEQFF. CDR3 coding DNA: TGTGCCAGCAGCTTAATGACAGGGAGTGAGCAGTTCTTC. Based on the CDR3 plus reference TRBV7-3 and TRBJ2-1, the full variable domain is GAGVSQTPSNKVTEKGKYVELRCDPISGHTALYWYRQSLGQGPEFLIYFQGTGAADDSGLPNDRFFAVRPEGSVSTLKIQRTERGDSAVYLCASSLMTGSEQFFGPGTRLTVL.

The count of this clone is one. The V and J genes are TRBV2 and TRBJ2-2; 8 nucleotides align to TRBD1. CDR3 length equals 14 residues. Germline CDR1 reads SNHLY; CDR2 reads FYNNEI. The V segment lost 6 bases and the J segment 0 bases; nucleotides outside the gene matches: 0. The CDR3 here is CASRTGANTGELFF. The CDR3 nucleotides read TGTGCCAGCAGGACAGGGGCGAACACCGGGGAGCTGTTTTTT.

The chain couples TRBV7-9 to TRBJ2-2, with TRBD2 matching over 12 bases. The V and J ends lost 2 bases and 6 bases, in that order; junction bases with no gene match: 4. CDR1 is SEHNR and CDR2 is FQNEAQ in the germline V gene (reference sequence). The CDR3 has 16 amino acids. CDR3 coding DNA: TGTGCCAGCAGCTTACTGGGACTAGCGGGTGCCGGGGAGCTGTTTTTT. Translating gives CASSLLGLAGAGELFF.

The chain joins TRBV10-1 to TRBJ2-3; D is unclear. This CDR3 contains 15 residues. V lost 2 bases, J lost 6 bases, and 15 bases lay in between. Looked up from germline, CDR1 is WNHNN and CDR2 is SYGVQD (reference sequence). The DNA of the CDR3 is TGCGCCAGCAGTGAGGGGTCTGGTTATAGCGATACGCAGTATTTT. Translating it yields CASSEGSGYSDTQYF.

The chain combines TRBV6-4 with TRBJ2-7, with D tentatively TRBD2 (6 bases). Germline CDR1 MRHNA, CDR2 SNTAGT. V lost 5 bases, J lost 2 bases, and 16 bases lay in between. The CDR3 loop spans 15 amino acids. CDR3: CASSPDLGGPYEQYF. The CDR3 coding sequence is TGTGCCAGCAGTCCCGACCTCGGGGGACCCTACGAGCAGTACTTC.

The rearrangement links TRBV6-5 to TRBJ2-7; TRBD2 agrees at 8 bases. In germline, CDR1 is MNHEY, CDR2 SVGAGI. This CDR3 is built from 14 residues. The V and J ends lost 7 bases and 3 bases, in that order; junction bases with no gene match: 8. The CDR3 here is CASTNPGGRYEQYF. For the CDR3, the DNA is TGTGCCAGCACCAATCCGGGGGGGCGCTACGAGCAGTACTTC.

The chain has TRBV30 and TRBJ2-2, with D perhaps matching TRBD2 (5 bases). Per germline, CDR1 GTSNPN and CDR2 SVGIG (reference sequence). V lost 2 bases and J lost 4, with 11 bases in between. The CDR3 consists of 14 residues. Here the CDR3 DNA reads TGTGCCTGGAGTACCGGGATACCCACCGGGGAGCTGTTTTTT. Protein: CAWSTGIPTGELFF.

J is TRBJ1-1 and V is TRBV5-4; a possible D gene is TRBD1 (5 bases). V dropped 5 bases and J dropped 7 bases, with 15 bases sitting between them. Germline CDR1 and CDR2: SGHNT and YYREEE (reference sequence). This CDR3 is built from 13 residues. The DNA for the CDR3 is TGTGCCAGCAGTACATCCCTGGGGCTTGAAGCTTTCTTT. This encodes CASSTSLGLEAFF.

The chain employs TRBV6-2 or TRBV6-3 and TRBJ1-1; a possible D gene is TRBD1 (6 bases). The V end was cut by 2 bases, the J end by 0 bases, with 16 bases between. Germline V gene data show CDR1 as MNHEY and CDR2 as SVGEGT. This CDR3 contains 17 residues. CDR3: CASSYLFRGAVNTEAFF. CDR3 DNA sequence: TGTGCCAGCAGTTACCTTTTCAGGGGCGCGGTGAACACTGAAGCTTTCTTT.

The V and J genes are TRBV10-2 and TRBJ1-1, with TRBD1 as a possible D gene (5 bases). The CDR3 is 14 amino acids. Trimming took off 3 bases at V and 5 bases at J, with 13 bases between the two ends. Germline V lookup: CDR1 WSHSY, CDR2 SAAADI. The CDR3 sequence is CASSDGRGNTEAFF. The CDR3 coding sequence is TGCGCCAGCAGTGATGGTCGGGGGAATACTGAAGCTTTCTTT.